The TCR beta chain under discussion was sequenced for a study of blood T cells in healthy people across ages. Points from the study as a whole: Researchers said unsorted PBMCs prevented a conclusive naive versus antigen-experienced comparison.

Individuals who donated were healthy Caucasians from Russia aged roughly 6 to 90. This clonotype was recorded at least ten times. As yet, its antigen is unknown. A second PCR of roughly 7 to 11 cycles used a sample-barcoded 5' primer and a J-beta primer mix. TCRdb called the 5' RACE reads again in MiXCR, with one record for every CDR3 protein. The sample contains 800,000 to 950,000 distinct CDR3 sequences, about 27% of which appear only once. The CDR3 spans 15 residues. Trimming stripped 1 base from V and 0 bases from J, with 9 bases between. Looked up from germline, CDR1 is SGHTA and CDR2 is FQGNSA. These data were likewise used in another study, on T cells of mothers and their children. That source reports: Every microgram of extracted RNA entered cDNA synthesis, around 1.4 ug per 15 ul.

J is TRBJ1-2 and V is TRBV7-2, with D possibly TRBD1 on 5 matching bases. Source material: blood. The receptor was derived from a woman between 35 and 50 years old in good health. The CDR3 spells CASSLGGLANYGYTF. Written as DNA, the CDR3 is TGTGCCAGCAGCTTAGGGGGACTGGCTAACTATGGCTACACCTTC.